The 11 T cell receptor beta chains presented below share a single source sample, sequenced in a study of blood T cells in healthy people across ages. Sample-barcoded 5' priming and a J-beta primer mix drove a second PCR of roughly 6 to 12 cycles. TCRdb itself ran the 5' RACE reads through MiXCR, one entry per CDR3 protein. The repertoire holds 600,000 to 800,000 distinct CDR3 sequences, with approximately 21% as singletons. The specimen sequenced was blood. The receptors stem from a man in his sixties or seventies in good health.

This clonotype was detected only a few times. J is TRBJ2-5 and V is TRBV7-9; 10 bases match TRBD1. J gave up 5 bases and V 2 bases, and 11 bases lay outside the gene matches. Per the germline V gene, CDR1 is SEHNR and CDR2 is FQNEAQ (reference sequence). The CDR3 has 17 residues. The CDR3 DNA sequence: TGTGCCAGCAGCTTATCTGGGTTGACAGGGGGCTTGGAGACCCAGTACTTC. It yields the protein CASSLSGLTGGLETQYF. Variable domain in full (rest from reference TRBV7-9 and TRBJ2-5): DTGVSQNPRHKITKRGQNVTFRCDPISEHNRLYWYRQTLGQGPEFLTYFQNEAQLEKSRLLSDRFSAERPKGSFSTLEIQRTEQGDSAMYLCASSLSGLTGGLETQYFGPGTRLLVL.

The sample holds a few counts of this clonotype. The germline gene is not matched at one end of the junction; a read error may be the cause. The chain is built from TRBV10-3 and TRBJ2-5; D unresolved. The CDR3 loop spans 14 amino acids. Germline CDR1 ENHRY, CDR2 SYGVKD. The CDR3 bases are TGTGCCATCGGTGAGTCGATGGGATTCGAGACCCAGTACTTC. As protein: CAIGESMGFETQYF.

This chain joins TRBV28 and TRBJ2-5, with D perhaps TRBD1 (6 bases). Gene TRBJ2-1 matches the end of the DNA better, so the J call may be wrong. The CDR3 covers 15 residues. Germline V gene sequence: CDR1 MDHEN, CDR2 SYDVKM. This chain's CDR3 is CASSSGVRNYNEQFF. CDR3 in DNA: TGTGCCAGCAGTTCAGGGGTGAGAAACTACAATGAGCAGTTCTTC.

This clonotype was seen at least ten times. The J gene is TRBJ2-1, the V gene TRBV7-2, with a weak D call TRBD2 (6 bases). V was pared by 6 bases and J by 4 bases, with 19 bases between. There are 16 residues in the CDR3. Per germline, CDR1 SGHTA and CDR2 FQGNSA. CDR3 in DNA: TGTGCCAGCAGTCTTTCGTGGGGCGGGACTTACAATGAGCAGTTCTTC. As protein: CASSLSWGGTYNEQFF.

This clonotype was found a few times. The J gene is TRBJ2-1, the V gene TRBV4-1; 10 nucleotides match TRBD2. Germline-derived CDR1 and CDR2 are MGHRA and YSYEKL. Trimming removed 4 bases from V and 7 bases from J; junction bases left unmatched: 4. The CDR3 totals 14 residues. DNA of the CDR3: TGCGCCAGCAGCCTTAGCGGGGGGCCTAATGAGCAGTTCTTC. This gives the protein CASSLSGGPNEQFF.

The V and J genes are TRBV15 and TRBJ2-4, with 7 bases that match TRBD1. J gave up 1 base and V 5 bases, and 17 bases lay outside the gene matches. CDR1 LNHNV and CDR2 YYDKDF come from the germline V gene (reference sequence). The length of the CDR3 is 19 residues. CDR3 protein: CATSSFHRRGLGAKNIQYF. In DNA form, the CDR3 reads TGTGCCACCAGCTCCTTCCACCGCAGGGGGTTAGGGGCCAAAAACATTCAGTACTTC.

This clonotype was detected ten times or more. The chain combines TRBV7-9 with TRBJ2-1, with TRBD1 as a possible D gene (6 bases). Deletions cut 3 bases from V and 1 base from J, with 16 bases between. CDR1 SEHNR and CDR2 FQNEAQ come from the germline V gene (reference sequence). The CDR3 has 17 residues. The CDR3 region is CASSLNLQGGSYNEQFF. CDR3 coding DNA: TGTGCCAGCAGCTTGAATTTACAGGGCGGTTCCTACAATGAGCAGTTCTTC.

This clonotype turned up a few times. The chain couples TRBV5-1 to TRBJ2-1, with 13 bases identical to TRBD2. V shed 4 bases and J 8 bases; nucleotides not matched to a gene: 9. Germline V lookup: CDR1 SGHRS, CDR2 YFSETQ. The CDR3 has 16 residues. As DNA, the CDR3 is TGCGCCAGCAGCCTAAGGACTAGCGGGAGAGACGATGAGCAGTTCTTC. It specifies CASSLRTSGRDDEQFF.

This clonotype turned up a few times. The chain joins TRBV4-1 to TRBJ1-5; the D gene is possibly TRBD1 (5 bases). Trimming pared 0 bases from V and 5 bases from J, leaving 11 bases between. Germline CDR1 reads MGHRA; CDR2 reads YSYEKL. The CDR3 is 15 residues long. The CDR3 DNA reads as TGCGCCAGCAGCCAAGATGGGACGGGCGATCAGCCCCAGCATTTT. Protein sequence: CASSQDGTGDQPQHF.

This clonotype was picked up a small number of times. A much larger clone lies one base from this, so it may be a read error. The chain combines TRBV2 with TRBJ2-1; TRBD1 is a possible D gene (6 bases). This CDR3 spans 13 amino acids. Per the germline V gene, CDR1 is SNHLY and CDR2 is FYNNEI. CDR3 nucleotide sequence: TGTACCAGCACTGTGAAGGGGGTGCTTGAGCAGTTCTTC. This codes for CTSTVKGVLEQFF.

This clonotype was seen more than once but under ten times. One end of the junction does not line up with germline, which may come from a read error. The chain recombines TRBV2 with TRBJ2-5; 11 bases line up with TRBD2. The J call is doubtful: the DNA matches TRBJ2-1 better. CDR1 is SNHLY and CDR2 is FYNNEI in the germline V gene. The CDR3 covers 15 residues. CDR3 nucleotide sequence: TGTGCCAGCAGTACTACTAGCGGGAGCTACGATGAGCAGTTCTTC. This codes for CASSTTSGSYDEQFF.